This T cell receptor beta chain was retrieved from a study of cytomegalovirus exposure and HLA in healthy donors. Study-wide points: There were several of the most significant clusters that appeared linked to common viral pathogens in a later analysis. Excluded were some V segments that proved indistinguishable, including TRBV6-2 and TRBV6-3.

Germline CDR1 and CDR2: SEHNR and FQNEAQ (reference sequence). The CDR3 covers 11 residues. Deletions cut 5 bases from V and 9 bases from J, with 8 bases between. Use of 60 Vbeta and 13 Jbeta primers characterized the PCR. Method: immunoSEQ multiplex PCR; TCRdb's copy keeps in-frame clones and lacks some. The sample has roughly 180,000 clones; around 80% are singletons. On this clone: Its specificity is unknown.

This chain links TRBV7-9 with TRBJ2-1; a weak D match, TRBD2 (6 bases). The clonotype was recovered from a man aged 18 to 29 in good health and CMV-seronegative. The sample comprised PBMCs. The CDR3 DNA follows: TGTGCCAGCAGCCCCGGGGGTGAGCAGTTCTTC. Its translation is CASSPGGEQFF.